A selection of T cell receptor beta chains follows, all from one sample in a study of PD-1 blockade in classical Hodgkin lymphoma. Method: immunoSEQ multiplex PCR; TCRdb's copy keeps in-frame clones and lacks some. The sample shows about 46,000 clones, about three quarters of them seen only once. This material consisted of peripheral blood mononuclear cells (PBMCs), taken at baseline. These receptors were taken from a human donor with classical Hodgkin lymphoma. Both conserved end residues are part of each CDR3. The order of the fields is clone size, V gene, D gene, J gene, CDR3 protein, CDR3 DNA. A D gene is named only where the DNA matches it firmly. Not every row has a clone size; where given, it reads once, few, many or a size class.

clone_size: -; v_call: TRBV7-6; d_call: -; j_call: TRBJ2-5; cdr3_aa: CASSSQETQYF; cdr3_nt: TGTGCCAGCAGCTCCCAAGAGACCCAGTACTTC
clone_size: few; v_call: TRBV6-1; d_call: -; j_call: TRBJ1-1; cdr3_aa: CASSEQGPMNTEAFF; cdr3_nt: TGTGCCAGCAGTGAACAGGGGCCAATGAACACTGAAGCTTTCTTT
clone_size: -; v_call: TRBV19; d_call: -; j_call: TRBJ1-1; cdr3_aa: CASILRGGGVNTEAFF; cdr3_nt: TGTGCCAGTATTCTCCGAGGGGGAGGGGTAAACACTGAAGCTTTCTTT
clone_size: -; v_call: TRBV27; d_call: -; j_call: TRBJ2-1; cdr3_aa: CASGRAGRNEQFF; cdr3_nt: TGTGCCAGCGGTAGGGCAGGGCGGAATGAGCAGTTCTTC
clone_size: -; v_call: TRBV7-9; d_call: TRBD1; j_call: TRBJ1-1; cdr3_aa: CASSYRGTEAFF; cdr3_nt: TGTGCCAGCAGCTACAGGGGAACTGAAGCTTTCTTT
clone_size: -; v_call: TRBV19; d_call: TRBD1; j_call: TRBJ2-2; cdr3_aa: CASSIDPVGTDLNTGELFF; cdr3_nt: TGTGCCAGTAGTATAGACCCCGTCGGGACAGACCTGAACACCGGGGAGCTGTTTTTT
clone_size: few; v_call: TRBV25-1; d_call: TRBD1; j_call: TRBJ1-1; cdr3_aa: CASSERDSMNTEAFF; cdr3_nt: TGTGCCAGCAGTGAACGGGACAGCATGAACACTGAAGCTTTCTTT
clone_size: -; v_call: TRBV2; d_call: TRBD1; j_call: TRBJ2-2; cdr3_aa: CASSGGTGNTGELFF; cdr3_nt: TGTGCCAGCAGTGGGGGGACAGGGAACACCGGGGAGCTGTTTTTT
clone_size: medium-sized; v_call: TRBV7-6; d_call: TRBD1; j_call: TRBJ2-7; cdr3_aa: CASSLGTGGSEQYF; cdr3_nt: TGTGCCAGCAGCTTAGGGACAGGGGGCAGTGAGCAGTACTTC
clone_size: -; v_call: TRBV6-5; d_call: -; j_call: TRBJ1-2; cdr3_aa: CAIGEFSNYGYTF; cdr3_nt: TGTGCCATCGGGGAATTTTCTAACTATGGCTACACCTTC
clone_size: few; v_call: TRBV5-1; d_call: TRBD2; j_call: TRBJ2-7; cdr3_aa: CASSLGAGGSYEQYF; cdr3_nt: TGCGCCAGCAGCTTGGGGGCGGGAGGATCCTACGAGCAGTACTTC
clone_size: -; v_call: TRBV2; d_call: -; j_call: TRBJ1-2; cdr3_aa: CASLRQPLYGYTF; cdr3_nt: TGTGCCAGTTTAAGACAGCCCCTCTATGGCTACACCTTC
clone_size: -; v_call: TRBV29-1; d_call: TRBD2; j_call: TRBJ2-7; cdr3_aa: CSVRSLAGGRTYEQYF; cdr3_nt: TGCAGCGTTCGAAGCCTAGCGGGAGGGCGAACCTACGAGCAGTACTTC
clone_size: -; v_call: TRBV15; d_call: -; j_call: TRBJ1-6; cdr3_aa: CATSRDGTHLSPLHF; cdr3_nt: TGTGCCACCAGCAGAGACGGGACACATCTTTCACCCCTCCACTTT
clone_size: -; v_call: TRBV9; d_call: TRBD2; j_call: TRBJ2-1; cdr3_aa: CASSVVAGVSYNEQFF; cdr3_nt: TGTGCCAGCAGCGTAGTGGCGGGAGTCTCCTACAATGAGCAGTTCTTC
clone_size: once; v_call: TRBV19; d_call: -; j_call: TRBJ1-6; cdr3_aa: CASMVGGGGNSPLHF; cdr3_nt: TGTGCCAGTATGGTTGGGGGCGGCGGGAATTCACCCCTCCACTTT
clone_size: -; v_call: TRBV7-8; d_call: TRBD1; j_call: TRBJ2-7; cdr3_aa: CASSYPGGSYEQYF; cdr3_nt: TGTGCCAGCAGCTACCCAGGGGGATCTTACGAGCAGTACTTC
clone_size: once; v_call: TRBV5-1; d_call: -; j_call: TRBJ2-7; cdr3_aa: CASSLAPADSYEQYF; cdr3_nt: TGCGCCAGCAGCTTGGCCCCAGCGGATTCATACGAGCAGTACTTC
clone_size: -; v_call: TRBV6-6; d_call: -; j_call: TRBJ2-7; cdr3_aa: CASSHSVGEQYF; cdr3_nt: TGTGCCAGCAGCCACTCAGTGGGGGAGCAGTACTTC
clone_size: once; v_call: TRBV5-5; d_call: -; j_call: TRBJ2-3; cdr3_aa: CASSFGQTTDTQYF; cdr3_nt: TGTGCCAGCAGCTTTGGGCAGACCACAGATACGCAGTATTTT
clone_size: -; v_call: TRBV29-1; d_call: TRBD1; j_call: TRBJ1-1; cdr3_aa: CSGKTDRGVVAFF; cdr3_nt: TGCAGCGGAAAGACGGACAGGGGGGTGGTGGCTTTCTTT
clone_size: once; v_call: TRBV30; d_call: TRBD2; j_call: TRBJ2-3; cdr3_aa: CAWTTLSGTSGSTDTQYF; cdr3_nt: TGTGCCTGGACCACTCTCTCCGGGACTAGCGGTAGCACAGATACGCAGTATTTT
clone_size: -; v_call: TRBV5-1; d_call: TRBD1; j_call: TRBJ2-1; cdr3_aa: CASSLGGGGYNEQFF; cdr3_nt: TGCGCCAGCAGCTTGGGAGGGGGCGGCTACAATGAGCAGTTCTTC
clone_size: -; v_call: TRBV5-1; d_call: TRBD2; j_call: TRBJ2-1; cdr3_aa: CASSLGVTSGYNEQFF; cdr3_nt: TGCGCCAGCAGCTTAGGGGTGACTAGCGGGTACAATGAGCAGTTCTTC
clone_size: -; v_call: TRBV30; d_call: TRBD1; j_call: TRBJ1-5; cdr3_aa: CAWSVQGQGARQPQHF; cdr3_nt: TGTGCCTGGAGTGTACAAGGACAGGGGGCCCGGCAGCCCCAGCATTTT
clone_size: -; v_call: TRBV18; d_call: -; j_call: TRBJ1-3; cdr3_aa: CASSPPGVSGNTIYF; cdr3_nt: TGTGCCAGCTCACCACCAGGCGTGTCTGGAAACACCATATATTTT
clone_size: -; v_call: TRBV11-2; d_call: -; j_call: TRBJ1-2; cdr3_aa: CASSPPAGRTYGYTF; cdr3_nt: TGTGCCAGCAGCCCCCCCGCAGGGCGGACCTATGGCTACACCTTC
clone_size: -; v_call: TRBV7-2; d_call: -; j_call: TRBJ2-7; cdr3_aa: CASSLGQASYEQYF; cdr3_nt: TGTGCCAGCAGCTTAGGGCAGGCCTCCTACGAGCAGTACTTC
clone_size: -; v_call: TRBV19; d_call: TRBD1; j_call: TRBJ1-3; cdr3_aa: CASSAPRRGRTGNTIYF; cdr3_nt: TGTGCCAGTAGTGCGCCCCGGAGGGGGCGAACTGGAAACACCATATATTTT
clone_size: once; v_call: TRBV5-6; d_call: -; j_call: TRBJ2-7; cdr3_aa: CASSFNPSYEQYF; cdr3_nt: TGTGCCAGCAGCTTTAACCCCTCGTACGAGCAGTACTTC
clone_size: -; v_call: TRBV7-9; d_call: -; j_call: TRBJ2-2; cdr3_aa: CASSSLGPSARNTGELFF; cdr3_nt: TGTGCCAGCAGCTCACTAGGCCCAAGCGCTAGGAACACCGGGGAGCTGTTTTTT
clone_size: few; v_call: TRBV4-1; d_call: -; j_call: TRBJ1-5; cdr3_aa: CASSQGSSMPQHF; cdr3_nt: TGCGCCAGCAGCCAAGGCAGTTCGATGCCCCAGCATTTT
clone_size: -; v_call: TRBV28; d_call: -; j_call: TRBJ1-6; cdr3_aa: CASRPAGDPISPLHF; cdr3_nt: TGTGCCAGCAGGCCCGCAGGGGACCCTATTTCACCCCTCCACTTT
clone_size: -; v_call: TRBV5-1; d_call: TRBD1; j_call: TRBJ1-4; cdr3_aa: CASSFGTEGEKLFF; cdr3_nt: TGCGCCAGCAGCTTCGGGACAGAGGGAGAAAAACTGTTTTTT
clone_size: -; v_call: TRBV7-3; d_call: -; j_call: TRBJ1-1; cdr3_aa: CASSPWGGTEAFF; cdr3_nt: TGTGCCAGCAGCCCATGGGGAGGGACTGAAGCTTTCTTT
clone_size: -; v_call: TRBV11-3; d_call: -; j_call: TRBJ2-1; cdr3_aa: CASSLGGSSYNEQFF; cdr3_nt: TGTGCCAGCAGCTTAGGGGGAAGCTCCTACAATGAGCAGTTCTTC
clone_size: -; v_call: TRBV9; d_call: -; j_call: TRBJ1-2; cdr3_aa: CASSVGVVTNYGYTF; cdr3_nt: TGTGCCAGCAGCGTAGGGGTGGTTACTAACTATGGCTACACCTTC
clone_size: -; v_call: TRBV29-1; d_call: -; j_call: TRBJ2-4; cdr3_aa: CSVEGPAQNIQYF; cdr3_nt: TGCAGCGTTGAAGGGCCAGCTCAAAACATTCAGTACTTC
clone_size: -; v_call: TRBV7-6; d_call: -; j_call: TRBJ1-4; cdr3_aa: CASSQGVGGTDEKLFF; cdr3_nt: TGTGCCAGCAGCCAAGGAGTCGGGGGAACGGATGAAAAACTGTTTTTT
clone_size: -; v_call: TRBV27; d_call: -; j_call: TRBJ1-2; cdr3_aa: CASSFSRGYGYTF; cdr3_nt: TGTGCCAGCAGTTTCTCCCGGGGCTACGGCTACACCTTC
clone_size: -; v_call: TRBV2; d_call: -; j_call: TRBJ1-1; cdr3_aa: CASNQQGRNTEAFF; cdr3_nt: TGTGCCAGCAATCAACAGGGAAGGAACACTGAAGCTTTCTTT
clone_size: -; v_call: TRBV28; d_call: -; j_call: TRBJ1-1; cdr3_aa: CASSLSGLGATEAFF; cdr3_nt: TGTGCCAGCAGTTTATCGGGATTGGGGGCGACTGAAGCTTTCTTT
clone_size: -; v_call: TRBV5-4; d_call: TRBD2; j_call: TRBJ2-7; cdr3_aa: CASSLDRLAGEGEQYF; cdr3_nt: TGTGCCAGCAGCTTGGATAGATTAGCGGGAGAGGGCGAGCAGTACTTC
clone_size: -; v_call: TRBV15; d_call: -; j_call: TRBJ2-1; cdr3_aa: CATSRDPSGEQFF; cdr3_nt: TGTGCCACCAGCAGAGATCCATCAGGTGAGCAGTTCTTC
clone_size: -; v_call: TRBV9; d_call: -; j_call: TRBJ2-3; cdr3_aa: CASSDEGRGPGDTQYF; cdr3_nt: TGTGCCAGCAGCGACGAAGGGCGGGGGCCGGGGGATACGCAGTATTTT
clone_size: once; v_call: TRBV12-5; d_call: -; j_call: TRBJ1-1; cdr3_aa: CASGLGAGTEAFF; cdr3_nt: TGTGCTAGTGGTTTGGGGGCTGGGACTGAAGCTTTCTTT
clone_size: -; v_call: TRBV7-2; d_call: -; j_call: TRBJ1-6; cdr3_aa: CASSLEIGGGSPLHF; cdr3_nt: TGTGCCAGCAGCTTAGAGATAGGGGGGGGCTCACCCCTCCACTTT